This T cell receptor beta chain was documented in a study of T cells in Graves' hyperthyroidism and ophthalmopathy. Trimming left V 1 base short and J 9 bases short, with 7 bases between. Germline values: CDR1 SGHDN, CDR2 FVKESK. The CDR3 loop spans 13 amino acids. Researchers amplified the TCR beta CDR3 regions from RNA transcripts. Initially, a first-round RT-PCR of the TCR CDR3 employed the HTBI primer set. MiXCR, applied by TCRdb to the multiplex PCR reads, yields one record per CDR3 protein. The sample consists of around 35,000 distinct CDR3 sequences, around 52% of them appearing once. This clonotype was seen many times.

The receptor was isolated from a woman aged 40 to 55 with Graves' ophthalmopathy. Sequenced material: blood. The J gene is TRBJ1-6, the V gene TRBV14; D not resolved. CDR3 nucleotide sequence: TGTGCCAGCAGCCAAGTCCGGGGTTCACCCCTCCACTTT. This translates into CASSQVRGSPLHF.